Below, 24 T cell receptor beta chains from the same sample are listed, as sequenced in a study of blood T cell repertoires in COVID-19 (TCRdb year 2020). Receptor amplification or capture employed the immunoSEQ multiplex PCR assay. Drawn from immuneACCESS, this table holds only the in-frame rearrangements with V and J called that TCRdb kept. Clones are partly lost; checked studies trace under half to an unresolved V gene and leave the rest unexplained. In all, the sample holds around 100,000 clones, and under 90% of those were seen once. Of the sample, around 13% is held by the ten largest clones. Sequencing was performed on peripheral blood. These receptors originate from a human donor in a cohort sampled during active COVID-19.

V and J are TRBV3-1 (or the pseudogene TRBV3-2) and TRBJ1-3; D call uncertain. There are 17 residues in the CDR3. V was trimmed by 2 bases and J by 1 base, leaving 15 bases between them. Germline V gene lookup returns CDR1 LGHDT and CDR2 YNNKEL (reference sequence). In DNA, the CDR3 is TGTGCCAGCAGCCAAACTTTCGGGTTCTTGTCTGGAAACACCATATATTTT. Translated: CASSQTFGFLSGNTIYF.

The CDR3 coding sequence is TGTGCCAGCAGCCAAGGCCTAGGGGTGAACACTGAAGCTTTCTTT. It codes for CASSQGLGVNTEAFF. This sequence joins TRBV3-1 (or the pseudogene TRBV3-2) and TRBJ1-1; D might be TRBD1 (5 bases). This CDR3 contains 15 residues. The V gene lost 1 base and the J gene lost 0 bases, with 9 bases spanning the gap. Germline values: CDR1 LGHDT, CDR2 YNNKEL (reference sequence).

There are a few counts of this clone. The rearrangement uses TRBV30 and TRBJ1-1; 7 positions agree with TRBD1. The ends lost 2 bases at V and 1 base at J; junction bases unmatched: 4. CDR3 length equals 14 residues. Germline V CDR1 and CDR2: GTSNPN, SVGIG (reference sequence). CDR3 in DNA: TGTGCCTGGAGTACAGGGGTGGGGAACACTGAAGCTTTCTTT. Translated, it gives CAWSTGVGNTEAFF.

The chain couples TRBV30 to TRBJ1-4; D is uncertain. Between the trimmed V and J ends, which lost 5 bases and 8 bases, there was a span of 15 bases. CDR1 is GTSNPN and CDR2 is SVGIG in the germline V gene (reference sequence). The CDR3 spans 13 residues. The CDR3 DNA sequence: TGTGCCTGGGGAGGTCAGTTACGAGAAAAACTGTTTTTT. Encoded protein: CAWGGQLREKLFF.

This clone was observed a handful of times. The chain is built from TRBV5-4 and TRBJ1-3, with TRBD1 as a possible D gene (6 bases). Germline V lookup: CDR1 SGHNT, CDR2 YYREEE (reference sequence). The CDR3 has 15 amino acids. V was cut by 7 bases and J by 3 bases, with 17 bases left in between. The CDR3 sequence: CASWGRQDGGNTIYF. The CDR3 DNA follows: TGTGCCAGCTGGGGAAGACAGGACGGTGGAAACACCATATATTTT.

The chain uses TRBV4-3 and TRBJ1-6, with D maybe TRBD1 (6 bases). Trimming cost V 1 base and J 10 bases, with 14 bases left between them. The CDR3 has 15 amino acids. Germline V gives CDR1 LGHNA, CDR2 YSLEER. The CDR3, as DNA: TGCGCCAGCAGCCAAGTTCACAGGGCTCCCTCACCCCTCCACTTT. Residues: CASSQVHRAPSPLHF.

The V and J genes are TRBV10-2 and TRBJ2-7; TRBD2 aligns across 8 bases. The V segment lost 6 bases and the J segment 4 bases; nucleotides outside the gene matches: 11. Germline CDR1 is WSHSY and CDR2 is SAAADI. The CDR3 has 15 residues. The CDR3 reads CASSGSGKIGYEQYF. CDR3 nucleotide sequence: TGCGCCAGCAGCGGTAGCGGGAAAATTGGTTACGAGCAGTACTTC.

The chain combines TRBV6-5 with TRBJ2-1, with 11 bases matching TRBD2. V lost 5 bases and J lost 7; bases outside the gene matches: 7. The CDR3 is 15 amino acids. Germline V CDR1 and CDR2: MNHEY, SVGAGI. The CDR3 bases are TGTGCCAGCAGTAGAACTAGCGGGAGTGAGAATGAGCAGTTCTTC. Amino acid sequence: CASSRTSGSENEQFF.

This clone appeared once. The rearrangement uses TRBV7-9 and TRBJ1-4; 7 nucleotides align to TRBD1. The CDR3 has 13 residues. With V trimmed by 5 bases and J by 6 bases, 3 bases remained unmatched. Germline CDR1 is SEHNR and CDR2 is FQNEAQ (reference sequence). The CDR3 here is CASSRDSYEKLFF. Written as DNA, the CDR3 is TGTGCCAGCAGCAGGGACAGCTATGAAAAACTGTTTTTT.

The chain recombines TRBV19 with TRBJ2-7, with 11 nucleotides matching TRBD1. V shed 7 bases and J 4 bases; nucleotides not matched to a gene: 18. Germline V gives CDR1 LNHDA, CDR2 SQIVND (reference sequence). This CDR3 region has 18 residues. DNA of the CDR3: TGTGCCAGTAACAAACCAGGACAGGGGGCAACCTATTCTTACGAGCAGTACTTC. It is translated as CASNKPGQGATYSYEQYF. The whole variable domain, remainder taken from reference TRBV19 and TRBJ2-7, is DGGITQSPKYLFRKEGQNVTLSCEQNLNHDAMYWYRQDPGQGLRLIYYSQIVNDFQKGDIAEGYSVSREKKESFPLTVTSAQKNPTAFYLCASNKPGQGATYSYEQYFGPGTRLTVT.

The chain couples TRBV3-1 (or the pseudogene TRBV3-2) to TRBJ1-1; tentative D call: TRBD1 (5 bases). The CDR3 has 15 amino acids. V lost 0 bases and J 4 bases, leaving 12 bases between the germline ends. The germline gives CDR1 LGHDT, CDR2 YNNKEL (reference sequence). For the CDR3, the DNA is TGTGCCAGCAGCCAAGATAGGGTGACAGCCACTGAAGCTTTCTTT. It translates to CASSQDRVTATEAFF.

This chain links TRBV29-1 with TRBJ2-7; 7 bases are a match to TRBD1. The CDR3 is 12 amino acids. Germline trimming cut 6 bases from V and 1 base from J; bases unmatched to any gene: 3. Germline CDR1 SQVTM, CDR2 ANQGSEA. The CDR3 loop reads CSVRQGSYEQYF. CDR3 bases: TGCAGCGTACGACAGGGATCCTACGAGCAGTACTTC.

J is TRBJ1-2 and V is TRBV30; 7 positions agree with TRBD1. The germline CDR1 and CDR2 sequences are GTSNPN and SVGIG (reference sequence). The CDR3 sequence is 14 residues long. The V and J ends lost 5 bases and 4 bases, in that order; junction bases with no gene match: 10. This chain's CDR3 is CAWYGPGTVYGYTF. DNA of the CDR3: TGTGCCTGGTACGGGCCCGGGACAGTCTATGGCTACACCTTC.

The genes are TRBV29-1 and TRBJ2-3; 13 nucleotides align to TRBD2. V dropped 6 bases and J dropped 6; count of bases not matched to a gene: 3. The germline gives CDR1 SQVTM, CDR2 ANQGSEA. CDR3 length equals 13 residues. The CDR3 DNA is TGCAGCGTGGGGACTAGCGGGGCCGATACGCAGTATTTT. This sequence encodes CSVGTSGADTQYF.

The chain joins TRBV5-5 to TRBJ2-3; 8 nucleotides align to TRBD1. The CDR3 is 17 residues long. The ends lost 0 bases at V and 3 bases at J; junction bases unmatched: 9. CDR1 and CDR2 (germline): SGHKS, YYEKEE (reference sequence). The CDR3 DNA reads TGTGCCAGCAGCTTGGGGGCAGGGGGCGGTAGGACAGATACGCAGTATTTT. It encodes CASSLGAGGGRTDTQYF.

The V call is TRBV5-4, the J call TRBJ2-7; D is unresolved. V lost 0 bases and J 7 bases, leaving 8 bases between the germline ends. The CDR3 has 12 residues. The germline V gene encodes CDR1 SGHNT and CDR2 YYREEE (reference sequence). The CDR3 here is CASSLDSQEQYF. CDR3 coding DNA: TGTGCCAGCAGCTTGGATTCACAGGAGCAGTACTTC. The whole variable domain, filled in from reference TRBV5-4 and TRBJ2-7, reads ETGVTQSPTHLIKTRGQQVTLRCSSQSGHNTVSWYQQALGQGPQFIFQYYREEENGRGNFPPRFSGLQFPNYSSELNVNALELDDSALYLCASSLDSQEQYFGPGTRLTVT.

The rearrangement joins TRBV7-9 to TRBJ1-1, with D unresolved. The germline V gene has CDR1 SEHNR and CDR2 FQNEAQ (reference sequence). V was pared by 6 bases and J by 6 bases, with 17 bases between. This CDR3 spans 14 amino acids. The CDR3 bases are TGTGCCAGCAGGCCCCTGGGGAGGTGGGCTGAAGCTTTCTTT. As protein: CASRPLGRWAEAFF.

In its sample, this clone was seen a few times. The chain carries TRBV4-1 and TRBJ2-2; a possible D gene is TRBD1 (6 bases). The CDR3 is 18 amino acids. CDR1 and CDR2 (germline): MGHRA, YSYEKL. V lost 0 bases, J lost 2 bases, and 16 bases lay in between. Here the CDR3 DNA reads TGCGCCAGCAGCCAAGAGGGACCCTTGGGGGCAAACACCGGGGAGCTGTTTTTT. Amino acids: CASSQEGPLGANTGELFF.

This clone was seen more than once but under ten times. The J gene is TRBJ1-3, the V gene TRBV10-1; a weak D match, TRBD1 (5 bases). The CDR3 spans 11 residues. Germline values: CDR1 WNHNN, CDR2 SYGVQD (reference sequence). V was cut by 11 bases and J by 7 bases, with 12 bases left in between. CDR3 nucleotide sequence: TGCGCCGGACGGGGGAGTAACACCATATATTTT. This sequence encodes CAGRGSNTIYF.

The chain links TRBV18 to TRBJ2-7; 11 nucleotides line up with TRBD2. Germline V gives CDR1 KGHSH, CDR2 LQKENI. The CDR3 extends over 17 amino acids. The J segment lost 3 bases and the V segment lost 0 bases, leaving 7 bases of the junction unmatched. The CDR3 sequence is CASSPPTGLAGLYEQYF. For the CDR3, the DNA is TGTGCCAGCTCACCACCGACCGGACTAGCGGGCCTCTACGAGCAGTACTTC.

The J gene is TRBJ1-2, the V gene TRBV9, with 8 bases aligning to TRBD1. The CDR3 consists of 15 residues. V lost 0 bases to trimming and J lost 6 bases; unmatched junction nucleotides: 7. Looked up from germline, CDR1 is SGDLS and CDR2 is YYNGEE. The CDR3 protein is CASSVESTGGHGYTF. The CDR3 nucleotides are TGTGCCAGCAGCGTAGAGTCCACAGGGGGGCATGGCTACACCTTC.

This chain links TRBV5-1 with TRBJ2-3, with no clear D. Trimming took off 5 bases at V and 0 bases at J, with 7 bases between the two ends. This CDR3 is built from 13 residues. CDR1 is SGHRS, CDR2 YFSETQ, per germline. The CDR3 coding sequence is TGCGCCAGCAGTCCCCAAAGCACAGATACGCAGTATTTT. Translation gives CASSPQSTDTQYF.

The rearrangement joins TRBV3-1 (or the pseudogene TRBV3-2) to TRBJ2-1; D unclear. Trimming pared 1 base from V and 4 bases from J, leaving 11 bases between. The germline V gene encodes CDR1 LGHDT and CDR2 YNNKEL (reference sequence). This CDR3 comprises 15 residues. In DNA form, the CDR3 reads TGTGCCAGCAGCCAAGTCCCTTGGCAGTACAATGAGCAGTTCTTC. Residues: CASSQVPWQYNEQFF.

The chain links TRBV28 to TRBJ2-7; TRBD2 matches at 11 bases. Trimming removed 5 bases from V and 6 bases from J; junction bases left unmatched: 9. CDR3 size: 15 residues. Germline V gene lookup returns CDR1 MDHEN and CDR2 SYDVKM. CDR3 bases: TGTGCCAGCAGTACCACGGGACTAGCGGTTGGCGAGCAGTACTTC. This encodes CASSTTGLAVGEQYF.